This T cell receptor beta chain emerged from a study of blood T cells in healthy people across ages. Regarding the study as a whole: Versus aged donors, long-lived donors had higher diversity and more naive CD4+ cells. TCR beta diversity correlated strongly with naive T cell percentage.

This CDR3 spans 11 amino acids. Trimming removed 0 bases at V and 7 bases at J, with 2 bases between. Germline V lookup: CDR1 KGHDR, CDR2 SFDVKD. This clonotype was recorded a few times. Its target is not known. PCR was performed a second time for about 6 to 11 cycles using a sample-barcoded 5' primer and a J-beta primer mix. TCRdb ran MiXCR on the 5' RACE reads and lists one entry per CDR3 protein. Counted here are over 1,300,000 distinct CDR3 sequences, approximately 59% occurring once; the ten biggest clones make up approximately 7%. This rearrangement joins TRBV24-1 to TRBJ1-1; D is unresolved. Source material: blood. The TCR originated in a man younger than 35 in good health. The DNA of the CDR3 is TGTGCCACCAGTGATTTGCGTGAAGCTTTCTTT. It codes for CATSDLREAFF.